These 9 T cell receptor beta chains were all obtained from the same sample, sequenced in a study of blood T cell repertoires in COVID-19. Measured with immunoSEQ multiplex PCR; TCRdb has only the in-frame clones, and not every one. This table holds approximately 15,000 clones, 81% found once. Source material: peripheral blood. These receptors were obtained from a human donor in a cohort sampled during active COVID-19.

This clone was seen just once. This chain connects TRBV29-1 to TRBJ1-2, with D perhaps matching TRBD1 (6 bases). The CDR3 totals 13 residues. Germline CDR1 and CDR2: SQVTM and ANQGSEA. Trimming left V 2 bases short and J 5 bases short, with 12 bases between. In DNA form, the CDR3 reads TGCAGCGTTGAATTGGACAGTACTTATGGCTACACCTTC. It codes for CSVELDSTYGYTF.

This clone was seen a few times. The chain couples TRBV28 to TRBJ2-1, with 11 nucleotides matching TRBD2. V lost 6 bases, J lost 3 bases, and 7 bases stayed unmatched. This CDR3 has 16 residues. Germline lookup yields CDR1 MDHEN and CDR2 SYDVKM. DNA for the CDR3: TGTGCCAGCAGGTCAACTAGCGGGAGCTTCTACAATGAGCAGTTCTTC. Translating it yields CASRSTSGSFYNEQFF.

The chain carries TRBV4-2 and TRBJ2-7, with unresolved D. The germline V and J ends were trimmed by 0 bases and 4 bases, with 4 bases remaining between them. Germline V gene sequence: CDR1 LGHNA, CDR2 YNFKEQ. The CDR3 covers 12 residues. The CDR3 region has the DNA TGTGCCAGCAGCCAAGACAGGTACGAGCAGTACTTC. Encoded protein: CASSQDRYEQYF.

This chain links TRBV28 with TRBJ2-1; a weak D match, TRBD2 (6 bases). Germline CDR1 and CDR2: MDHEN and SYDVKM. The ends were cut back, 3 bases at V and 9 bases at J, with 21 bases in the middle. The CDR3 extends over 16 amino acids. Written as DNA, the CDR3 is TGTGCCAGCAGTTTCCGGGCGGGATCTCGTGCGGGTGAGCAGTTCTTC. Translated: CASSFRAGSRAGEQFF. The complete variable domain, with remaining parts taken from reference TRBV28 and TRBJ2-1, reads DVKVTQSSRYLVKRTGEKVFLECVQDMDHENMFWYRQDPGLGLRLIYFSYDVKMKEKGDIPEGYSVSREKKERFSLILESASTNQTSMYLCASSFRAGSRAGEQFFGPGTRLTVL.

The CDR3 DNA reads TGTGCCAGCAGTTTAATTGGGACAGGGGGGACTGAAGCTTTCTTT. Its protein is CASSLIGTGGTEAFF. The rearrangement links TRBV27 to TRBJ1-1; 11 positions agree with TRBD1. Germline lookup yields CDR1 MNHEY and CDR2 SMNVEV (reference sequence). The V and J ends lost 2 bases and 5 bases, in that order; junction bases with no gene match: 4. The CDR3 loop spans 15 amino acids.

This sequence joins TRBV27 and TRBJ2-2; the match to TRBD1 covers 10 bases. CDR3 length equals 16 residues. CDR1 is MNHEY and CDR2 is SMNVEV in the germline V gene (reference sequence). The V segment lost 5 bases and the J segment 7 bases; nucleotides outside the gene matches: 10. DNA for the CDR3: TGTGCCAGCAGTCCGTGGACAGGGGGAGGGGACGGGGAGCTGTTTTTT. It yields the protein CASSPWTGGGDGELFF.

The V call is TRBV5-1, the J call TRBJ2-3, with a tentative D call TRBD2 (5 bases). V lost 0 bases, J lost 4 bases, and 12 bases lay in between. The CDR3 loop spans 15 amino acids. Per germline, CDR1 SGHRS and CDR2 YFSETQ. DNA of the CDR3: TGCGCCAGCAGCTTGGGGTGGGAGTTGTCAGATACGCAGTATTTT. This sequence encodes CASSLGWELSDTQYF.

The chain carries TRBV19 and TRBJ1-5, with D possibly being TRBD1 (5 bases). The CDR3 runs to 15 residues. V dropped 1 base and J dropped 6 bases, with 13 bases sitting between them. Germline CDR1 and CDR2: LNHDA and SQIVND (reference sequence). For the CDR3, the DNA is TGTGCCAGTAGTATAGGAGGAGGGGCGGGTCAGCCCCAGCATTTT. As protein: CASSIGGGAGQPQHF.

This clone was found a few times. The J gene is TRBJ2-1, the V gene TRBV27; 10 nucleotides agree with TRBD2. Trimming cost V 5 bases and J 3 bases; bases outside gene matches: 7. In germline, CDR1 is MNHEY, CDR2 SMNVEV (reference sequence). The CDR3 runs to 16 residues. The CDR3 spells CASSPASGRLYNEQFF. The DNA for the CDR3 is TGTGCCAGCAGTCCCGCTAGCGGGAGACTCTACAATGAGCAGTTCTTC.